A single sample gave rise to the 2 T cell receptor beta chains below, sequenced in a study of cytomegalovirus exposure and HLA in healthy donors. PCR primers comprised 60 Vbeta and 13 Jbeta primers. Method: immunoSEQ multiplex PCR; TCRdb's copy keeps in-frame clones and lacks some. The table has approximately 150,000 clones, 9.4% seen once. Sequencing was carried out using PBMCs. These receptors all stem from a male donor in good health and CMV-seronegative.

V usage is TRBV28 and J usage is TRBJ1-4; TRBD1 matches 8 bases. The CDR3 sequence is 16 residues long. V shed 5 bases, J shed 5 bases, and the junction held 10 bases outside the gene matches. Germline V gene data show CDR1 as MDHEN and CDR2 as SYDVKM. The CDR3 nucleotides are TGTGCCAGCAGTAATTACCGACAGGGGCGGAATGAAAAACTGTTTTTT. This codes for CASSNYRQGRNEKLFF.

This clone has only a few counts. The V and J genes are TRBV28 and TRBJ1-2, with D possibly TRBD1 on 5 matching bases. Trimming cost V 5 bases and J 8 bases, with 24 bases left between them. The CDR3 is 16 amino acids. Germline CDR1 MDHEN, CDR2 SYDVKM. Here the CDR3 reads CASSLAFQGRVTGYTF. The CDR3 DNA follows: TGTGCCAGCAGTCTCGCCTTCCAGGGCCGTGTGACCGGCTACACCTTC.